Presented here are 30 T cell receptor beta chains from one specimen sequenced in a study of siplizumab effects on memory and regulatory T cells. The repertoire was sequenced with immunoSEQ multiplex PCR; TCRdb's copy has only in-frame clones and lacks some. The data contain 94,000 or so clones, under 95% of them seen just once; the ten biggest clones take up under 8.5%. Sequencing input: CD8+ T cells sorted from blood. These receptors were obtained from a human donor in good health.

The chain has TRBV14 and TRBJ2-3, with a tentative D call TRBD2 (6 bases). The CDR3 has 18 residues. V was pared by 4 bases and J by 0 bases, with 20 bases between. Germline-derived CDR1 and CDR2 are SGHDN and FVKESK. The CDR3 reads CASSPRRTGGGSTDTQYF. For the CDR3, the DNA is TGTGCCAGCAGCCCCAGGCGGACTGGTGGGGGGAGCACAGATACGCAGTATTTT.

The chain is built from TRBV12-1 and TRBJ2-7; the listed D gene, TRBD2, was not tested against the DNA. TRBV12-1 is a pseudogene. The CDR3 is made up of 14 amino acids. The CDR3 here is CASDGTSGIYEQYF. The CDR3 coding sequence is TGTGCCAGCGACGGGACTAGCGGGATATACGAGCAGTACTTC.

The chain links TRBV10-2 to TRBJ2-5, with TRBD2 as a possible D gene (5 bases). The last part of the DNA fits TRBJ2-7 better; the J call may be wrong. This CDR3 is built from 14 residues. Germline loops: CDR1 WSHSY, CDR2 SAAADI. The CDR3 DNA sequence: TGCGCCAGCAGTGAGAGCGGCAGCTCCTACGAGCAGTACTTC. It is translated as CASSESGSSYEQYF.

The rearrangement links TRBV9 to TRBJ2-5, with D perhaps TRBD1 or TRBD2 (5 bases each). The V gene's germline CDR1 is SGDLS and CDR2 YYNGEE. The CDR3 sequence is 16 residues long. Deletions cut 1 base from V and 5 bases from J, with 18 bases between. CDR3 residues: CASSVSGTSGWETQYF. CDR3 nucleotides: TGTGCCAGCAGCGTATCCGGGACCAGTGGCTGGGAGACCCAGTACTTC. Variable domain in full (rest from reference TRBV9 and TRBJ2-5): DSGVTQTPKHLITATGQRVTLRCSPRSGDLSVYWYQQSLDQGLQFLIQYYNGEERAKGNILERFSAQQFPDLHSELNLSSLELGDSALYFCASSVSGTSGWETQYFGPGTRLLVL.

CDR3 protein: CASSFQGGYEQYF. The CDR3 region has the DNA TGTGCCAGCAGTTTTCAGGGCGGCTACGAGCAGTACTTC. J is TRBJ2-7 and V is TRBV27, with D perhaps matching TRBD1 (5 bases). This CDR3 contains 13 residues. Germline lookup yields CDR1 MNHEY and CDR2 SMNVEV (reference sequence). The germline V and J ends were trimmed by 3 bases and 3 bases, with 9 bases remaining between them.

V is TRBV13 and J is TRBJ2-7; no reliable D call. Germline V gives CDR1 PRHDT, CDR2 FYEKMQ (reference sequence). Trimming cost V 5 bases and J 0 bases, with 14 bases left between them. The length of the CDR3 is 15 residues. For the CDR3, the DNA is TGTGCCAGCAGCCCAGCTGGGCGCAGCTCCTACGAGCAGTACTTC. This codes for CASSPAGRSSYEQYF.

The rearrangement links TRBV6-5 to TRBJ1-1; 7 bases line up with TRBD1. Per the germline V gene, CDR1 is MNHEY and CDR2 is SVGAGI. V trimming: 6 bases; J trimming: 4 bases; junction bases outside the gene matches: 11. The CDR3 covers 15 residues. The DNA for the CDR3 is TGTGCCAGCAGCCGGGTTCCAGGGGGTGGCACTGAAGCTTTCTTT. Amino acids: CASSRVPGGGTEAFF.

The chain carries TRBV27 and TRBJ2-7; 8 bases are shared with TRBD1. This CDR3 spans 14 amino acids. Germline-derived CDR1 and CDR2 are MNHEY and SMNVEV (reference sequence). The V gene end was trimmed by 2 bases and the J gene end by 0 bases; junction bases not matched to a gene: 0. This CDR3 reads CASSLTGGSYEQYF. The CDR3 bases are TGTGCCAGCAGTTTAACAGGGGGCTCCTACGAGCAGTACTTC.

Only a few counts were recorded for this clone. The chain employs TRBV4-1 and TRBJ1-1, with a weak D call TRBD1 (6 bases). V was clipped by 1 base and J by 4 bases, with 7 bases between them. The V gene's germline CDR1 is MGHRA and CDR2 YSYEKL. The CDR3 spans 13 residues. As DNA, the CDR3 is TGCGCCAGCAGCCAAGCCAGGGGCACTGAAGCTTTCTTT. It encodes CASSQARGTEAFF.

The V gene is TRBV27, the J gene TRBJ2-1; possibly TRBD1 for D (6 bases). CDR3 length: 13 amino acids. Germline CDR1 MNHEY, CDR2 SMNVEV (reference sequence). Trimming stripped 1 base from V and 13 bases from J, with 14 bases between. The CDR3: CASSLYRETEQFF. The DNA for the CDR3 is TGTGCCAGCAGTTTATACAGGGAGACGGAACAGTTCTTC.

The chain employs TRBV13 and TRBJ2-5; no definite D call. V was cut by 3 bases and J by 5 bases, with 10 bases left in between. Germline CDR1 reads PRHDT; CDR2 reads FYEKMQ (reference sequence). CDR3 length equals 13 residues. This chain's CDR3 is CASSFPRGETQYF. For the CDR3, the DNA is TGTGCCAGCAGCTTCCCCCGTGGGGAGACCCAGTACTTC.

The chain combines TRBV5-8 with TRBJ1-2; 9 nucleotides agree with TRBD1. Germline values: CDR1 SGHTS, CDR2 YDEGEE. Losses at the gene ends were 2 bases for V and 4 bases for J; bases not matched to a gene: 12. This CDR3 has 17 residues. In nucleotides, the CDR3 is TGTGCCAGCAGCTTCCCCTCCCGGGACAGGGCCGGCTATGGCTACACCTTC. Encoded protein: CASSFPSRDRAGYGYTF.

The chain uses TRBV6-5 and TRBJ1-1, with D possibly TRBD1 on 5 matching bases. The CDR3 consists of 14 residues. Trimming left V 7 bases short and J 1 base short, with 13 bases between. Germline CDR1 is MNHEY and CDR2 is SVGAGI. CDR3 coding DNA: TGTGCCAGCATCTTACAAGGACAGAACACTGAAGCTTTCTTT. This translates into CASILQGQNTEAFF.

This chain joins TRBV21-1 and TRBJ2-7; the listed D gene, TRBD1, was not tested against the DNA. TRBV21-1 has pseudogene status. The CDR3 sequence is 16 residues long. The CDR3 region is CASSKATGQGSYEQYF. The CDR3 nucleotides read TGTGCCAGCAGCAAAGCGACCGGACAGGGGTCCTACGAGCAGTACTTC.

As for this clone: This specimen includes other DNA sequences encoding the same CDR3. This sequence joins TRBV27 and TRBJ1-1, with TRBD1 as a possible D gene (6 bases). Deletions cut 2 bases from V and 0 bases from J, with 10 bases between. This CDR3 has 15 residues. Germline V CDR1 and CDR2: MNHEY, SMNVEV (reference sequence). The CDR3 DNA is TGTGCCAGCAGTTTAGGGGGCCTCATGAACACTGAAGCTTTCTTT. It is translated as CASSLGGLMNTEAFF.

V gene TRBV7-3 combines with J gene TRBJ2-3; D may be TRBD2 (5 bases). The CDR3 spans 14 residues. Trimming removed 5 bases at V and 3 bases at J, with 12 bases between. Germline CDR1 reads SGHTA; CDR2 reads FQGTGA. The CDR3 nucleotides are TGTGCCAGCAGCCAAATCGGAGGAACAGATACGCAGTATTTT. Encoded protein: CASSQIGGTDTQYF.

The V call is TRBV27, the J call TRBJ2-7; D is possibly TRBD1 or TRBD2 (5 bases each). The ends were cut back, 2 bases at V and 2 bases at J, with 13 bases in the middle. Germline assignment: CDR1 MNHEY and CDR2 SMNVEV (reference sequence). This CDR3 region has 15 residues. The CDR3: CASSLGASLAYEQYF. CDR3 nucleotide sequence: TGTGCCAGCAGTTTAGGGGCTAGCTTAGCCTACGAGCAGTACTTC.

The chain carries TRBV5-1 and TRBJ2-5; 10 positions match TRBD2. In germline, CDR1 is SGHRS, CDR2 YFSETQ. Trimming cost V 4 bases and J 0 bases; bases outside gene matches: 3. The CDR3 extends over 15 amino acids. CDR3 in DNA: TGCGCCAGCAGCCTAGGGACTAGCGACCAAGAGACCCAGTACTTC. It translates to CASSLGTSDQETQYF.

The chain uses TRBV19 and TRBJ1-4; the match to TRBD1 covers 7 bases. CDR1 and CDR2 (germline): LNHDA, SQIVND (reference sequence). Germline trimming cut 4 bases from V and 3 bases from J; bases unmatched to any gene: 5. This CDR3 region has 15 residues. The CDR3 reads CASSTFDRANEKLFF. DNA for the CDR3: TGTGCCAGTAGTACTTTCGACAGGGCTAATGAAAAACTGTTTTTT.

The chain is built from TRBV4-1 and TRBJ2-7; TRBD2 might be the D (6 bases). Trimming cost V 1 base and J 3 bases, with 13 bases left between them. The CDR3 covers 15 residues. Per the germline V gene, CDR1 is MGHRA and CDR2 is YSYEKL. CDR3 protein: CASSQVGQGGYEQYF. In DNA, the CDR3 is TGCGCCAGCAGCCAAGTAGGGCAGGGAGGCTACGAGCAGTACTTC.

The chain is built from TRBV2 and TRBJ2-7; 9 positions match TRBD1. V was pared by 8 bases and J by 4 bases, with 9 bases of the junction left unmatched. The CDR3 sequence is 14 residues long. The germline CDR1 and CDR2 sequences are SNHLY and FYNNEI. DNA of the CDR3: TGTGCCAGCCAACCGGACAGGGGACAGTACGAGCAGTACTTC. This sequence encodes CASQPDRGQYEQYF.

The CDR3 region has the DNA TGTGCCAGCAGCTTTGGGACAGGGGCTCGATATGGCTACACCTTC. It translates to CASSFGTGARYGYTF. The chain links TRBV5-6 to TRBJ1-2; 10 positions match TRBD1. CDR3 size: 15 residues. V was clipped by 2 bases and J by 5 bases; unmatched bases: 6. The germline CDR1 and CDR2 sequences are SGHDT and YYEEEE.

V gene TRBV4-1 combines with J gene TRBJ1-4; D perhaps matches TRBD1 (6 bases). The CDR3 totals 15 residues. Germline V lookup: CDR1 MGHRA, CDR2 YSYEKL. The V and J ends lost 4 bases and 4 bases respectively, with 13 bases between them. CDR3 nucleotides: TGCGCCAGCAGCCGCAACAGGGATGATAATGAAAAACTGTTTTTT. Residues: CASSRNRDDNEKLFF.

The genes are TRBV30 and TRBJ2-3; a possible D gene is TRBD2 (6 bases). Trimming pared 1 base from V and 3 bases from J, leaving 8 bases between. The CDR3 totals 13 residues. Germline CDR1 is GTSNPN and CDR2 is SVGIG (reference sequence). The CDR3 is CAWSAGETDTQYF. CDR3 DNA: TGTGCCTGGAGTGCGGGGGAGACAGATACGCAGTATTTT.

The chain combines TRBV27 with TRBJ2-7, with D tentatively TRBD1 or TRBD2 (6 bases each). Per the germline V gene, CDR1 is MNHEY and CDR2 is SMNVEV (reference sequence). This CDR3 spans 14 amino acids. Trimming shortened V by 3 bases and J by 7 bases, and 16 bases separated the two germline ends. The CDR3 region has the DNA TGTGCCAGCAGTTTCGGGGGCCTGGGGTATGAGCAGTACTTC. Its protein product is CASSFGGLGYEQYF.

This chain joins TRBV4-1 and TRBJ2-7; D is ambiguous. The CDR3 has 15 residues. Germline CDR1 is MGHRA and CDR2 is YSYEKL. The V and J ends lost 0 bases and 1 base respectively, with 10 bases between them. CDR3 DNA sequence: TGCGCCAGCAGCCAAGATCTGGTAAATTCCTACGAGCAGTACTTC. This codes for CASSQDLVNSYEQYF.

The J gene is TRBJ1-1, the V gene TRBV4-1; D is perhaps TRBD1 (5 bases). CDR1 is MGHRA and CDR2 is YSYEKL in the germline V gene. This CDR3 has 14 residues. V was clipped by 1 base and J by 3 bases, with 9 bases between them. The CDR3: CASSQGQGYTEAFF. The CDR3 nucleotides are TGCGCCAGCAGCCAAGGGCAGGGATACACTGAAGCTTTCTTT.

The chain carries TRBV4-3 and TRBJ2-1; 9 bases are a match to TRBD2. Germline loops: CDR1 LGHNA, CDR2 YSLEER. The CDR3 runs to 17 residues. Trimming at V came to 2 bases and at J to 6 bases, leaving 11 bases not matched to a gene. This CDR3 is CASSQYPLREGGNEQFF. The CDR3 coding sequence is TGCGCCAGCAGCCAATACCCTCTGCGGGAGGGTGGCAATGAGCAGTTCTTC.

This clone has just a few counts. This chain joins TRBV28 and TRBJ1-1; the D gene is possibly TRBD1 (6 bases). V gave up 3 bases and J gave up 1 base, with 6 bases separating them. The CDR3 runs 13 residues. The germline V gene encodes CDR1 MDHEN and CDR2 SYDVKM. The CDR3 here is CASSFRGNTEAFF. Here the CDR3 DNA reads TGTGCCAGCAGTTTCAGGGGGAACACTGAAGCTTTCTTT.

The chain uses TRBV7-9 and TRBJ2-7; D is perhaps TRBD2 (6 bases). The germline CDR1 and CDR2 sequences are SEHNR and FQNEAQ (reference sequence). The V gene lost 4 bases and the J gene lost 1 base, with 14 bases spanning the gap. The CDR3 sequence is 15 residues long. CDR3 DNA: TGTGCCAGCAGCTCGGGACTTCCAGGGTCCTACGAGCAGTACTTC. It codes for CASSSGLPGSYEQYF.